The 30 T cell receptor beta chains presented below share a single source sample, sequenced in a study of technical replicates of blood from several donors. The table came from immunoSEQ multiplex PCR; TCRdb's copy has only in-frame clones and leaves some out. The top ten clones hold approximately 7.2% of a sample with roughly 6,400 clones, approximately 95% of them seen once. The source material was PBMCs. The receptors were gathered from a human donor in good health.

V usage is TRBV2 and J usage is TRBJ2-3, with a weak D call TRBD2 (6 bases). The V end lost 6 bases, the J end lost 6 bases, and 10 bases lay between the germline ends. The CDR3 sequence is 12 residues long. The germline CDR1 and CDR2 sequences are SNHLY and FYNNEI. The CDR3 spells CASRGDWDTQYF. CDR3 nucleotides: TGTGCCAGCAGAGGGGACTGGGATACGCAGTATTTT.

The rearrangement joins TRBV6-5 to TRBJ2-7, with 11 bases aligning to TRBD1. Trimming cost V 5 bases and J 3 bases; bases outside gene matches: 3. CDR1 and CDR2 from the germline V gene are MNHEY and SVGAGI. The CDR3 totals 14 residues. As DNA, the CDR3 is TGTGCCAGCAGTCGAGGGACAGGGGGCTACGAGCAGTACTTC. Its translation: CASSRGTGGYEQYF.

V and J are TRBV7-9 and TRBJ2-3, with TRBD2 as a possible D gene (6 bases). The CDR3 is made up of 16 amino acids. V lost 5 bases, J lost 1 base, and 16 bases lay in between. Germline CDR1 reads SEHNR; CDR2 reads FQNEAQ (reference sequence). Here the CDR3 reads CASSPRGGWGTDTQYF. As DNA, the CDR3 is TGTGCCAGCAGCCCACGTGGGGGGTGGGGCACAGATACGCAGTATTTT.

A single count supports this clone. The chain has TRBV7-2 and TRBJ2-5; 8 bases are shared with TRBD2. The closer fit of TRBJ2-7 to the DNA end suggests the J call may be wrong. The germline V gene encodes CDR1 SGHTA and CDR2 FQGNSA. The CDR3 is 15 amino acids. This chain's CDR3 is CASSFSSGHSYEQYF. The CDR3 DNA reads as TGTGCCAGCAGCTTCTCTAGCGGGCACTCCTACGAGCAGTACTTC.

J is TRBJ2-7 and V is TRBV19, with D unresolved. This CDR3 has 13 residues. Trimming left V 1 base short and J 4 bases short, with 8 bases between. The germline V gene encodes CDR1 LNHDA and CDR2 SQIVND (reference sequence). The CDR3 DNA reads TGTGCCAGTAGTATAGGAGCCTTTTACGAGCAGTACTTC. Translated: CASSIGAFYEQYF.

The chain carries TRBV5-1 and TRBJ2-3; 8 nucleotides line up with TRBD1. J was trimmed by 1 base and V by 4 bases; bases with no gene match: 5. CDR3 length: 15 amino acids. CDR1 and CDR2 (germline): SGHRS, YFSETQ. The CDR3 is CASSPVRGRTDTQYF. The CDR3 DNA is TGCGCCAGCAGCCCCGTCAGGGGGCGCACAGATACGCAGTATTTT.

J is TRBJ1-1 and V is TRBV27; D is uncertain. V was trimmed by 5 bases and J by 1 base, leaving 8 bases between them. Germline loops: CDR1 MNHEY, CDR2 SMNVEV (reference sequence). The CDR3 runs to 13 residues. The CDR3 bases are TGTGCCAGCAGTACTTTCCCGAACACTGAAGCTTTCTTT. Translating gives CASSTFPNTEAFF.

This CDR3 is CASSEWGQGYEQYF. The CDR3 DNA follows: TGTGCCAGCAGTGAATGGGGACAGGGCTACGAGCAGTACTTC. The chain carries TRBV6-1 and TRBJ2-7; 9 bases are shared with TRBD1. Germline assignment: CDR1 MNHNS and CDR2 SASEGT. V lost 2 bases to trimming and J lost 3 bases; unmatched junction nucleotides: 2. This CDR3 spans 14 amino acids.

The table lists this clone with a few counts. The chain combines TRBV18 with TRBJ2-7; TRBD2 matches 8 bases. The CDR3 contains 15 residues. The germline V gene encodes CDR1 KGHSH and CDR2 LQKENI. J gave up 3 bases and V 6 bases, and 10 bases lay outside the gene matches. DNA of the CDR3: TGTGCCAGCTCCACCCCCGTGACTAGCGTCTACGAGCAGTACTTC. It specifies CASSTPVTSVYEQYF. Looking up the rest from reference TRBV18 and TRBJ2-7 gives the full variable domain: NAGVMQNPRHLVRRRGQEARLRCSPMKGHSHVYWYRQLPEEGLKFMVYLQKENIIDESGMPKERFSAEFPKEGPSILRIQQVVRGDSAAYFCASSTPVTSVYEQYFGPGTRLTVT.

CDR3 DNA: TGTGCCAGCAGCCTTGGACTAGCGGGAGCGGGACAAACCTACGAGCAGTACTTC. The encoded protein is CASSLGLAGAGQTYEQYF. The chain is built from TRBV11-2 and TRBJ2-7; 13 bases are shared with TRBD2. V gave up 5 bases and J gave up 2 bases; unmatched junction bases: 12. This CDR3 has 18 residues. The germline V gene encodes CDR1 SGHAT and CDR2 FQNNGV.

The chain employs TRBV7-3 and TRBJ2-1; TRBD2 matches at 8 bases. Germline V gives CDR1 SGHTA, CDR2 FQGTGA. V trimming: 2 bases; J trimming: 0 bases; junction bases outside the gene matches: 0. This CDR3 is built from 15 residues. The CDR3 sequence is CASSLGTSSYNEQFF. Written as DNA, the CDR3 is TGTGCCAGCAGCTTAGGGACTAGCTCCTACAATGAGCAGTTCTTC.

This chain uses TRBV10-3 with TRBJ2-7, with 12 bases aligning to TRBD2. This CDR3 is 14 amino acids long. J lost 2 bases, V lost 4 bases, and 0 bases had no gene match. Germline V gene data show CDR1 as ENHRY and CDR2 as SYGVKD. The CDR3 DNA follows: TGTGCCATCAGTGGACTAGCGGGGGCCTACGAGCAGTACTTC. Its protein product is CAISGLAGAYEQYF.

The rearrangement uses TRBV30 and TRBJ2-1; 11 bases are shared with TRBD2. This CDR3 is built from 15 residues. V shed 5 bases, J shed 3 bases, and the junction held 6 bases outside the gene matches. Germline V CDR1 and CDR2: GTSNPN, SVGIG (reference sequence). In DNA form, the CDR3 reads TGTGCCTGGCTAATAGCGGGAGGGAGCTACAATGAGCAGTTCTTC. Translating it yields CAWLIAGGSYNEQFF. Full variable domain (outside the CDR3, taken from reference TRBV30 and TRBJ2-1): SQTIHQWPATLVQPVGSPLSLECTVEGTSNPNLYWYRQAAGRGLQLLFYSVGIGQISSEVPQNLSASRPQDRQFILSSKKLLLSDSGFYLCAWLIAGGSYNEQFFGPGTRLTVL.

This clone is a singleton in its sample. The chain's CDR3 is CASSDGTSGFVETQYF. CDR3 coding DNA: TGTGCCAGCAGTGACGGGACTAGCGGGTTTGTAGAGACCCAGTACTTC. J is TRBJ2-5 and V is TRBV2; 12 bases are shared with TRBD2. Looked up from germline, CDR1 is SNHLY and CDR2 is FYNNEI. The trim removed 3 bases at V and 4 bases at J, leaving 6 bases unmatched. This CDR3 is built from 16 residues.

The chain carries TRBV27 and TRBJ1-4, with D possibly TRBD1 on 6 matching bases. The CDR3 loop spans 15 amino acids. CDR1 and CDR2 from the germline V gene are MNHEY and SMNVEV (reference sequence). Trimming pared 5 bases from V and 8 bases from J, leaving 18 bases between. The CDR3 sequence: CASSPGAPGREKLFF. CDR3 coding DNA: TGTGCCAGCAGTCCAGGGGCGCCGGGGCGGGAAAAACTGTTTTTT.

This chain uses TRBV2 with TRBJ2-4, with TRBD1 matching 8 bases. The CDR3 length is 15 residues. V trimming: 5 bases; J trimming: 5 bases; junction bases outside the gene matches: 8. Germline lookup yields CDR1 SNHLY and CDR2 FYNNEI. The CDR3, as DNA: TGTGCCAGCAGTAGAGACAGGGGTGGGCAAAACATTCAGTACTTC. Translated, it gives CASSRDRGGQNIQYF. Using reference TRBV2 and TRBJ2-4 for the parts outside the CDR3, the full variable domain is EPEVTQTPSHQVTQMGQEVILRCVPISNHLYFYWYRQILGQKVEFLVSFYNNEISEKSEIFDDQFSVERPDGSNFTLKIRSTKLEDSAMYFCASSRDRGGQNIQYFGAGTRLSVL.

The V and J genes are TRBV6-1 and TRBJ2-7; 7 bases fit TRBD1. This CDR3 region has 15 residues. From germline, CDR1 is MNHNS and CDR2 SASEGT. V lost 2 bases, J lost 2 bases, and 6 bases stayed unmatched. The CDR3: CASSEYGQVTYEQYF. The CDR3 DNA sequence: TGTGCCAGCAGTGAATACGGACAGGTAACCTACGAGCAGTACTTC.

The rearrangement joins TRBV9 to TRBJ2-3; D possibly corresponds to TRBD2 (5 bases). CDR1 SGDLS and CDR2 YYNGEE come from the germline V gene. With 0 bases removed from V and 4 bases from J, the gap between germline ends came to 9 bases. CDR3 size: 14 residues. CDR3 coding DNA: TGTGCCAGCAGCGTAGTTGGAGCGGCAGATACGCAGTATTTT. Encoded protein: CASSVVGAADTQYF. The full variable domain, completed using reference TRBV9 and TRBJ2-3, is DSGVTQTPKHLITATGQRVTLRCSPRSGDLSVYWYQQSLDQGLQFLIQYYNGEERAKGNILERFSAQQFPDLHSELNLSSLELGDSALYFCASSVVGAADTQYFGPGTRLTVL.

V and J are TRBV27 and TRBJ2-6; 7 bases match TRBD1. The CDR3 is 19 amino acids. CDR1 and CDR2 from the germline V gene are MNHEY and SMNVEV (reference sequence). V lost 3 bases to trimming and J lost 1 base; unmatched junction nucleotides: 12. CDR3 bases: TGTGCCAGCAGTTTTCGAGGGGGCGGGCTCGGGTCTGGGGCCAACGTCCTGACTTTC. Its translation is CASSFRGGGLGSGANVLTF.

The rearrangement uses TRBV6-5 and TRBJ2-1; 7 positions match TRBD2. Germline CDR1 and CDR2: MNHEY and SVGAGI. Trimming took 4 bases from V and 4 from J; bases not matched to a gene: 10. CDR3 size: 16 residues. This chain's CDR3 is CASSFHASGPYNEQFF. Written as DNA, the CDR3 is TGTGCCAGCAGTTTCCATGCTAGCGGCCCATACAATGAGCAGTTCTTC.

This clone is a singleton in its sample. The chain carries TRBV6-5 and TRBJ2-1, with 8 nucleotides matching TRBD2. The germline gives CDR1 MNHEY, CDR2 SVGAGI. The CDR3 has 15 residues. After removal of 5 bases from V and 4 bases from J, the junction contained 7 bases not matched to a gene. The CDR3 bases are TGTGCCAGCAGTATAGCGGGGACTGAGTACAATGAGCAGTTCTTC. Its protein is CASSIAGTEYNEQFF.

In DNA, the CDR3 is TGTGCCAGCAGCTACGATGAGGACAGGTATCACTATGGCTACACCTTC. It specifies CASSYDEDRYHYGYTF. V gene TRBV5-6 combines with J gene TRBJ1-2; 7 nucleotides agree with TRBD1. This CDR3 is 16 amino acids long. Unmatched junction bases numbered 11, after V lost 3 bases and J lost 3 bases. Germline V gene lookup returns CDR1 SGHDT and CDR2 YYEEEE.

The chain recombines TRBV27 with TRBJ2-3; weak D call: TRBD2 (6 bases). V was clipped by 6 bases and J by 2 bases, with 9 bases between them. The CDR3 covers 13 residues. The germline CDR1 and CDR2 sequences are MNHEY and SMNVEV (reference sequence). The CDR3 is CASRGGPTDTQYF. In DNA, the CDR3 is TGTGCCAGCAGGGGGGGTCCCACAGATACGCAGTATTTT.

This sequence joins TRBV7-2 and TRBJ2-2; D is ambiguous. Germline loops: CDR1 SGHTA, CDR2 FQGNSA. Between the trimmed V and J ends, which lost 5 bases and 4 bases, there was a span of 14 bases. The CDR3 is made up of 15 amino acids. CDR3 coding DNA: TGTGCCAGCAGCCCGCCGCAGCGTCCCACCGGGGAGCTGTTTTTT. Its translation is CASSPPQRPTGELFF.

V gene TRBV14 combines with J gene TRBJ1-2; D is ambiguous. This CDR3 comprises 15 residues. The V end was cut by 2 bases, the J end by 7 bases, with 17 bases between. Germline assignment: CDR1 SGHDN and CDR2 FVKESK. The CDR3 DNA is TGTGCCAGCAGCCAAATCGTTGGAGGTGCGGGTGGCTACACCTTC. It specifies CASSQIVGGAGGYTF.

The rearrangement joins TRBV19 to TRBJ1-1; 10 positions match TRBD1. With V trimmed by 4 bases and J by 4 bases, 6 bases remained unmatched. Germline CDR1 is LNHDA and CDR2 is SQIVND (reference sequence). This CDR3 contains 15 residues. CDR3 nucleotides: TGTGCCAGTAGTAGGGGACAGGGGTTTATCACTGAAGCTTTCTTT. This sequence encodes CASSRGQGFITEAFF.

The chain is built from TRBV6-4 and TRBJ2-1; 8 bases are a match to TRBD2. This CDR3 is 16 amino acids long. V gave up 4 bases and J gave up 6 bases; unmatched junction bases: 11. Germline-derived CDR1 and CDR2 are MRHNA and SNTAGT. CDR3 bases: TGTGCCAGCAGTGCGCCGGGGGGGGACGGGTCCAATGAGCAGTTCTTC. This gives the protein CASSAPGGDGSNEQFF.

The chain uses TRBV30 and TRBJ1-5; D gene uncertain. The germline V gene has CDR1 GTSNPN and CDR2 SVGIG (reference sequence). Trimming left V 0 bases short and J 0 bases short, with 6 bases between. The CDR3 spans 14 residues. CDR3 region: CAWSVLNSNQPQHF. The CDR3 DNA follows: TGTGCCTGGAGTGTACTCAATAGCAATCAGCCCCAGCATTTT.

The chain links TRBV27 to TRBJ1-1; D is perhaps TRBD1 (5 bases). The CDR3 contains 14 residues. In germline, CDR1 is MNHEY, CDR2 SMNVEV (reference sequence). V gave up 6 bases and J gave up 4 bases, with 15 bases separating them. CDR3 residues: CASRSPHRITEAFF. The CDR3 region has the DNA TGTGCCAGCAGGAGTCCGCACAGGATCACTGAAGCTTTCTTT.

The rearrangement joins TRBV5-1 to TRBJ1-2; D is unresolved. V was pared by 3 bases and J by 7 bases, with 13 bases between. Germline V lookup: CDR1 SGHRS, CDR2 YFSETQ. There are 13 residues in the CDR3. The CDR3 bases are TGCGCCAGCAGCTCGACCCGTACTAGTGGCTACACCTTC. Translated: CASSSTRTSGYTF. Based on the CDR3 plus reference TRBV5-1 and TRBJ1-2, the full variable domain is KAGVTQTPRYLIKTRGQQVTLSCSPISGHRSVSWYQQTPGQGLQFLFEYFSETQRNKGNFPGRFSGRQFSNSRSEMNVSTLELGDSALYLCASSSTRTSGYTFGSGTRLTVV.